This T cell receptor beta chain was recorded in a study of T cells in Graves' hyperthyroidism and ophthalmopathy. At least ten counts were recorded for this clonotype. The CDR3 spans 14 residues. Trimming took off 6 bases at V and 7 bases at J, with 19 bases between the two ends. Germline lookup yields CDR1 SNHLY and CDR2 FYNNEI. Patients were excluded because of uncontrolled infection, other autoimmune disease, pregnancy or lactation. It was RNA transcripts that yielded the amplified TCR beta CDR3 regions. Initially, a first-round RT-PCR of the TCR CDR3 employed the HTBI primer set. MiXCR, applied by TCRdb to the multiplex PCR reads, yields one record per CDR3 protein. This sample has 95,000 to 110,000 distinct CDR3 sequences, with 16% found just once.

The chain recombines TRBV2 with TRBJ2-7; D may correspond to TRBD1 or TRBD2 (5 bases each). What was sequenced was blood. The receptor was isolated from a woman aged 45 to 65 with Graves' hyperthyroidism. The CDR3 sequence is CASSARWGIGEQYV. CDR3 in DNA: TGTGCCAGCAGCGCGCGGTGGGGGATTGGGGAGCAGTACGTC.